This T cell receptor beta chain was captured in a study of T cell changes during pregnancy in multiple sclerosis. The data were produced by immunoSEQ multiplex PCR, yet TCRdb's version contains in-frame clones alone and is incomplete. The sample records about 51,000 clones, 94% being singletons. The CDR3 sequence is 14 residues long. In germline, CDR1 is SNHLY, CDR2 FYNNEI. V gave up 6 bases and J gave up 4 bases, with 15 bases separating them. This rearrangement joins TRBV2 to TRBJ1-1, with D possibly matching TRBD1 (6 bases). The specimen comprised CD4+ T cells from peripheral blood mononuclear cells, sampled in the second trimester of pregnancy. The receptor was derived from a female donor with multiple sclerosis, enrolled in a pregnancy study. The CDR3 loop is CASSPTGSFTEAFF. CDR3 in DNA: TGTGCCAGCAGCCCCACAGGGTCTTTCACTGAAGCTTTCTTT. Together with reference TRBV2 and TRBJ1-1, the CDR3 gives the full variable domain: EPEVTQTPSHQVTQMGQEVILRCVPISNHLYFYWYRQILGQKVEFLVSFYNNEISEKSEIFDDQFSVERPDGSNFTLKIRSTKLEDSAMYFCASSPTGSFTEAFFGQGTRLTVV.